Presented here are 10 T cell receptor beta chains from one specimen sequenced in a study of shared clonotypes between healthy human individuals. Sequencing used immunoSEQ multiplex PCR; TCRdb keeps in-frame clones, though not all of them. Of around 2,000,000 clones listed, roughly 91% are singletons. CD45RO-negative, CCR7-positively selected cells formed the naive CD8 fraction, excluding terminally differentiated effector memory CD45RA+ cells. Sequencing was performed on naive CD8+ T cells from PBMCs. Receptors were obtained from a man younger than 35 in good health. Some clones in this sample may be carry-over from other donors' samples.

This clone was observed a handful of times. The chain recombines TRBV15 with TRBJ2-4, with a possible D match to TRBD1 (5 bases). The CDR3 loop spans 12 amino acids. Germline V gene data show CDR1 as LNHNV and CDR2 as YYDKDF (reference sequence). With 3 bases removed from V and 8 bases from J, the gap between germline ends came to 8 bases. The CDR3 sequence is CATSSRAYIQYF. CDR3 nucleotides: TGTGCCACCAGCAGCAGGGCCTACATTCAGTACTTC.

The chain joins TRBV5-8 to TRBJ1-1; no firm D call. CDR1 and CDR2 from the germline V gene are SGHTS and YDEGEE. V lost 2 bases to trimming and J lost 3 bases, with 8 bases between them. This CDR3 has 13 amino acids. CDR3 in DNA: TGTGCCAGCAGCTTCGGTGGGGACACTGAAGCTTTCTTT. Its translation is CASSFGGDTEAFF.

The chain recombines TRBV15 with TRBJ2-2, with 7 bases that match TRBD2. The CDR3 is 16 residues long. V shed 1 base, J shed 7 bases, and the junction held 9 bases outside the gene matches. Germline CDR1 LNHNV, CDR2 YYDKDF (reference sequence). In DNA form, the CDR3 reads TGTGCCACCAGCAGAGTAGGGGAGGGCCGTGGCGGGGAGCTGTTTTTT. It translates to CATSRVGEGRGGELFF.

The V call is TRBV11-2, the J call TRBJ2-1; D unresolved. The CDR3 covers 16 residues. The germline V gene encodes CDR1 SGHAT and CDR2 FQNNGV. The germline V and J ends were trimmed by 1 base and 0 bases, with 10 bases remaining between them. The CDR3 coding sequence is TGTGCCAGCAGCTTAGCCCTCTCAAGCTCCTACAATGAGCAGTTCTTC. Translation: CASSLALSSSYNEQFF.

Only one count was recorded for this clone. The J gene is TRBJ2-7, the V gene TRBV9; maybe TRBD2 (6 bases). V lost 3 bases to trimming and J lost 2 bases, with 12 bases between them. The CDR3 is made up of 14 amino acids. Per germline, CDR1 SGDLS and CDR2 YYNGEE. The CDR3 nucleotides are TGTGCCAGCAGCGCGGGACTTATTACCTACGAGCAGTACTTC. This translates into CASSAGLITYEQYF.

The rearrangement joins TRBV27 to TRBJ1-1, with D maybe TRBD1 (6 bases). V was cut by 2 bases and J by 2 bases, with 12 bases left in between. The CDR3 has 15 residues. From germline, CDR1 is MNHEY and CDR2 SMNVEV (reference sequence). CDR3: CASSLLPGANTEAFF. CDR3 nucleotide sequence: TGTGCCAGCAGTTTACTCCCAGGGGCAAACACTGAAGCTTTCTTT.

The V gene is TRBV29-1, the J gene TRBJ1-2; 7 nucleotides line up with TRBD1. V trimming: 0 bases; J trimming: 4 bases; junction bases outside the gene matches: 20. Germline V gene data show CDR1 as SQVTM and CDR2 as ANQGSEA. The CDR3 has 19 residues. The CDR3 DNA follows: TGCAGCGTTGAAGATCTAAGCCGATCAACCCGGGACAGACCCTATGGCTACACCTTC. Translating it yields CSVEDLSRSTRDRPYGYTF.

The V call is TRBV28, the J call TRBJ2-1, with D perhaps matching TRBD1 or TRBD2 (6 bases each). The CDR3 extends over 13 amino acids. Per germline, CDR1 MDHEN and CDR2 SYDVKM. V lost 3 bases, J lost 7 bases, and 10 bases lay in between. In DNA, the CDR3 is TGTGCCAGCAGTTTGAGGGGGGAGAATGAGCAGTTCTTC. Protein: CASSLRGENEQFF.

The chain recombines TRBV7-3 with TRBJ2-1; TRBD2 matches at 13 bases. CDR1 SGHTA and CDR2 FQGTGA come from the germline V gene. The trim removed 6 bases at V and 4 bases at J, leaving 9 bases unmatched. This CDR3 region has 17 residues. The CDR3 nucleotides read TGTGCCAGCAGACCCCAGGGACTAGCGGGGTCGTACAATGAGCAGTTCTTC. Translated: CASRPQGLAGSYNEQFF.

Details on this clone: Other DNA sequences within the sample encode an identical CDR3. The V call is TRBV2, the J call TRBJ1-1, with no clear D. Germline loops: CDR1 SNHLY, CDR2 FYNNEI. The CDR3 has 14 residues. Trimming took off 3 bases at V and 0 bases at J, with 8 bases between the two ends. The CDR3 region is CASSDRRMNTEAFF. DNA of the CDR3: TGTGCCAGCAGTGATCGGAGAATGAACACTGAAGCTTTCTTT.